The 25 T cell receptor beta chains below were found in one sample sequenced in a study of T cells expressing NK-cell markers. Reprocessing the 5' RACE reads, TCRdb reports a single entry for every CDR3 protein and omits DNA. This table holds around 110,000 distinct CDR3 sequences. The sequenced sample was blood T cells: a sorted CD56 or NKG2C T cell subset, CD4+ or CD8+ T cells, or bulk PBMC T cells (not recorded which). The receptors shown here come from a woman aged 18-70 years in good health.

The CDR3 here is CAWSGPKETQYF. This chain links TRBV30 with TRBJ2-5; TCRdb returns TRBD2, unconfirmable since there is no DNA. This CDR3 has 12 residues. The germline CDR1 and CDR2 sequences are GTSNPN and SVGIG (reference sequence).

The chain couples TRBV12-3 or TRBV12-4 to TRBJ2-1; as DNA is missing, the TRBD2 call by TCRdb cannot be tested. The length of the CDR3 is 18 residues. This chain's CDR3 is CASSLARRAGGGYNEQFF.

The chain couples TRBV30 to TRBJ1-1; TCRdb outputs TRBD1, but without DNA this stays unchecked. Germline V gene lookup returns CDR1 GTSNPN and CDR2 SVGIG (reference sequence). The length of the CDR3 is 14 residues. CDR3 sequence reads: CAWSQRQGNTEAFF.

This chain's CDR3 is CASTGTGVYNEQFF. The rearrangement uses TRBV5-1 and TRBJ2-1; TCRdb gives TRBD1 as the D gene, but with no DNA this cannot be confirmed. The CDR3 extends over 14 amino acids. Germline V gene sequence: CDR1 SGHRS, CDR2 YFSETQ.

V gene TRBV5-6 combines with J gene TRBJ2-7. Looked up from germline, CDR1 is SGHDT and CDR2 is YYEEEE. The CDR3 is 14 residues long. CDR3 protein: CASSWGTSSYEQYF.

The chain joins TRBV7-2 to TRBJ1-2; TCRdb's D gene call, TRBD1, goes unchecked for lack of DNA. This CDR3 comprises 14 residues. In germline, CDR1 is SGHTA, CDR2 FQGNSA. The CDR3 sequence is CASSLDRNAYGYTF.

The chain uses TRBV12-3 or TRBV12-4 and TRBJ2-3; with no DNA, the TCRdb D assignment of TRBD2 cannot be verified. The CDR3 covers 15 residues. The CDR3 loop is CASSFGGDMGDTQYF.

The chain uses TRBV7-6 and TRBJ1-1. The CDR3 is 14 residues long. Germline CDR1 and CDR2: SGHVS and FNYEAQ. The chain's CDR3 is CASSLGQTGTEAFF.

The chain employs TRBV6-4 and TRBJ2-3; TCRdb's D gene call, TRBD2, goes unchecked for lack of DNA. CDR1 is MRHNA, CDR2 SNTAGT, per germline. The CDR3 extends over 16 amino acids. This CDR3 reads CASSDSAGGNTDTQYF.

V gene TRBV7-9 combines with J gene TRBJ2-7; without DNA, the TCRdb call of TRBD2 cannot be checked. The CDR3 has 15 residues. Per the germline V gene, CDR1 is SEHNR and CDR2 is FQNEAQ (reference sequence). This chain's CDR3 is CASTLVAGYSYEQYF.

The gene calls are TRBV15 and TRBJ1-3. This CDR3 region has 14 residues. Germline V CDR1 and CDR2: LNHNV, YYDKDF (reference sequence). The CDR3: CATSRDQSGNTIYF.

This CDR3 reads CSVGIVDGNEQFF. The genes are TRBV29-1 and TRBJ2-1. Per germline, CDR1 SQVTM and CDR2 ANQGSEA. This CDR3 is built from 13 residues.

This chain links TRBV29-1 with TRBJ2-6; checking the TCRdb D call of TRBD1 is not possible without DNA. CDR1 is SQVTM, CDR2 ANQGSEA, per germline. The CDR3 has 15 amino acids. CDR3 amino acids: CSVRQGNSGANVLTF. Full variable domain (rest looked up from reference TRBV29-1 and TRBJ2-6): SAVISQKPSRDICQRGTSLTIQCQVDSQVTMMFWYRQQPGQSLTLIATANQGSEATYESGFVIDKFPISRPNLTFSTLTVSNMSPEDSSIYLCSVRQGNSGANVLTFGAGSRLTVL.

V and J are TRBV5-1 and TRBJ1-2. The CDR3 loop spans 13 amino acids. CDR1 and CDR2 (germline): SGHRS, YFSETQ. This CDR3 is CASSLGPGSGYTF.

The genes are TRBV27 and TRBJ2-3. The CDR3 has 14 amino acids. Germline V CDR1 and CDR2: MNHEY, SMNVEV (reference sequence). CDR3 amino acids: CASSPIASTDTQYF.

V and J are TRBV5-1 and TRBJ1-4; the TCRdb call, TRBD1, lacks DNA for checking. This CDR3 has 16 residues. Germline CDR1 SGHRS, CDR2 YFSETQ. CDR3 residues: CASSGYQGEIVEKLFF.

The chain joins TRBV15 to TRBJ1-3. The CDR3 extends over 12 amino acids. CDR1 is LNHNV and CDR2 is YYDKDF in the germline V gene (reference sequence). The CDR3 loop reads CATSGPGNTIYF. The full variable domain, rest sourced from reference TRBV15 and TRBJ1-3, is DAMVIQNPRYQVTQFGKPVTLSCSQTLNHNVMYWYQQKSSQAPKLLFHYYDKDFNNEADTPDNFQSRRPNTSFCFLDIRSPGLGDTAMYLCATSGPGNTIYFGEGSWLTVV.

The gene calls are TRBV6-2 or TRBV6-3 and TRBJ2-1; the D call of TRBD2 rests on TCRdb alone, since no DNA is present to check it. The CDR3 is 14 amino acids. Germline V CDR1 and CDR2: MNHEY, SVGEGT. CDR3 loop: CASSGGGSYNEQFF.

V is TRBV10-3 and J is TRBJ1-2; the TCRdb D gene call, TRBD1, has no DNA to confirm it. The CDR3 is 14 residues long. The germline CDR1 and CDR2 sequences are ENHRY and SYGVKD. Here the CDR3 reads CAISEGSREVGYTF.

CDR3 in amino acids: CSVISGNTDTQYF. The chain uses TRBV29-1 and TRBJ2-3. CDR1 SQVTM and CDR2 ANQGSEA come from the germline V gene. This CDR3 has 13 residues.

This chain joins TRBV6-6 and TRBJ1-5; TCRdb designates TRBD1, a call that cannot be tested without DNA. CDR3 length equals 13 residues. Looked up from germline, CDR1 is MNHNY and CDR2 is SVGAGI (reference sequence). CDR3 sequence: CASRQGGDQPQHF.

This chain links TRBV7-3 with TRBJ2-1; TCRdb's D gene call, TRBD1, goes unchecked for lack of DNA. This CDR3 has 14 residues. Germline CDR1 and CDR2: SGHTA and FQGTGA. The CDR3 spells CASSLQGDYNEQFF.

The V gene is TRBV7-2, the J gene TRBJ1-5; the D gene TCRdb calls, TRBD1, cannot be checked with no DNA. This CDR3 is built from 14 residues. Germline V gene sequence: CDR1 SGHTA, CDR2 FQGNSA. CDR3 loop: CASSSGGTVQPQHF.

V usage is TRBV7-2 and J usage is TRBJ1-3. This CDR3 has 14 amino acids. Germline V gives CDR1 SGHTA, CDR2 FQGNSA. CDR3 sequence: CASSLAVGTNTIYF.

The chain recombines TRBV11-2 with TRBJ2-2; absent DNA, TCRdb's TRBD1 call cannot be checked. Germline loops: CDR1 SGHAT, CDR2 FQNNGV. This CDR3 region has 18 residues. The CDR3 sequence is CASSPGTGEFRRTGELFF.